The TCR beta chain described here comes from a study of T cells expressing NK-cell markers. Each CDR3 protein gets one entry in TCRdb, which reprocessed the 5' RACE reads and gives no DNA. The sample spans under 500,000 distinct CDR3 sequences; the ten largest clones claim under 7.5%. This CDR3 is built from 13 residues. Germline CDR1 DFQATT, CDR2 SNEGSKA (reference sequence). This receptor was obtained from a woman between 18 and 75 years old in good health. Material for sequencing was blood T cells: a sorted CD56 or NKG2C T cell subset, CD4+ or CD8+ T cells, or bulk PBMC T cells (not recorded which). The chain joins TRBV20-1 to TRBJ2-5; absent DNA, TCRdb's TRBD1 call cannot be checked. CDR3 in amino acids: CSARDVGPETQYF.